The rows below give T cell receptor beta chains drawn from one sample of a study of T-cell reconstitution after alpha-beta-depleted transplantation in children. TCRdb re-analysed the PCR reads in MiXCR, keeping a single row per CDR3 protein. The data hold about half a million distinct CDR3 sequences, with approximately 12% observed a single time. The sample here was PBMCs from the stem cell graft donor, taken from the stem cell graft. Source of these receptors: a human donor who donated a stem cell graft to a child with combined immunodeficiency. The conserved cysteine and the conserved F or W are not part of the CDR3 here.

v_gene	CDR3aa
TRBV5-5	ASSWTGSSSPLH
TRBV28	ASSLLLAGLSRNEQF
TRBV11-3	ASSQDRGPTDTQY
TRBV6-2/TRBV6-3	ASSFDGSVYEQY
TRBV29-1	SGVSSYEQY
TRBV25-1	ASSPTSGQATDGSSYEQY
TRBV5-1	ASSLAGGQYNEQF
TRBV12-3/TRBV12-4	ASSLAANRDTDTQY
TRBV7-9	ASSLVGRLTEANVLT
TRBV12-3/TRBV12-4	ASSLSRGIANTGELF
TRBV12-3/TRBV12-4	ASSFSLGEGEQY
TRBV7-8	ASSGGGRSYERY
TRBV20-1	SANDRGNQPQH
TRBV6-5	ASSSRPHPPTNEKLF
TRBV20-1	SASGGGPLDTQY
TRBV5-1	ASSLGPGPQETQY
TRBV20-1	SAREVGQGAQPQH
TRBV4-1	ASSQDRATLNTGELF
TRBV12-3/TRBV12-4	ASSLNFMGPQETQY
TRBV4-3	ASSQATEWHTGELF
TRBV7-9	ASSPAPIGTDTQY
TRBV5-1	ASSWGRGHTDTQY
TRBV13	ASSSQTGFRPTAYEQY
TRBV4-3	ASSLQYPGELF
TRBV4-2	ASGPTASYEQY
TRBV6-5	ASSFRDRQETQY
TRBV9	ASSVDAGRGIRNTGELF
TRBV19	ASSIRGSRSPLH
TRBV5-1	ASSNTGTSVGEQF
TRBV7-6	ASSLGRGDRRPGANVLT
TRBV4-2	ASSQAAWGSSNQPQH
TRBV20-1	SADGTSGGAGETQY
TRBV5-4	ASSFVGMNTEAF
TRBV29-1	SVETRERNEQY
TRBV24-1	ATGGQGAAGNNEQF
TRBV5-5	ASSSPSGATEAF
TRBV25-1	ASSEYFGTSGMNEQF
TRBV27	ASSIGTSGSKNIQY
TRBV5-4	ASSPQGRGYT
TRBV2	ASGGWGNTEAF
TRBV28	ASSSETGYTGELF
TRBV10-3	AISESTSNEKLF
TRBV9	ASSARDRGFYGYT
TRBV6-1	ASNLGQATGELF
TRBV4-3	ASSQGTGVERISYEQY
TRBV25-1	ASSVSLQGNEKLF
TRBV29-1	SVEDRGLGYT
TRBV20-1	SAGLAGAPGSDTQY
TRBV5-1	ASGSGYEQY
TRBV7-3	ASSYTGGANTDTQY
TRBV7-9	ASSTGVGMNTEAF
TRBV7-2	ASSLVFYTGELF
TRBV20-1	SARDGTGQETQY